This TCR beta chain appears in the sequencing data of a study of radiation and T cells in renal cell carcinoma (dated by TCRdb to the early 2020s). Study-wide context: The samples were drawn from a clinical trial, where primary renal cell carcinomas were treated with 15 Gy of stereotactic body radiation therapy and then removed by nephrectomy 4 weeks afterward. In total, 50 to 55 samples underwent TCR beta sequencing: about 26 tumors plus 27 peripheral blood samples. In the approximately 53 samples combined, 4 million to 5 million unique CDR3 nucleotide sequences were found, encoding 2 million to 3 million unique CDR3 amino acid sequences.

The germline V gene specifies LGHNA as CDR1 and YNFKEQ as CDR2. The CDR3 sequence holds 13 residues, the cysteine and phenylalanine included. This entry keeps only the CDR3 DNA: 39 bases, framed from base 1. V lost 0 bases and J lost 1 base; the stretch between them is 3 bases long. The time point label corresponds to: blood 2 weeks post-SBRT. The meaning of the sample's treatment or condition label: 15 Gy SBRT to primary tumor, nephrectomy 4 weeks later. To follow tumor-enriched clonotypes, peripheral blood was collected serially from radiation-treated patients at baseline and again at 2 weeks and 4 weeks after SBRT. Renal cell carcinoma with clear cell pathology was present in all patients. The QIAamp DNA Blood Mini Kit (Qiagen) was used to prepare genomic DNA for TCR sequencing. Samples were included in the analyses only if all quality control checks were passed. The paper as a whole reports these results and caveats: An increase in top tumor clonotypes in blood was observed from baseline to 2 weeks post-radiation, followed by contraction by 4 weeks, which was taken to suggest transient expansion of tumor-resident clones. With a single-armed trial design, the study had no way to address how radiation dose or scheduling affects the TCR repertoire. No pretreatment tumor biopsies were available, so the baseline intratumoral presence of clonotypes could not be determined. Dynamics of the blood repertoire were not tracked past 4 weeks after treatment.

The immunoSEQ kit was used, according to the manufacturer's recommendations, to generate TCR beta libraries from genomic DNA. To prepare the libraries, a first multiplex PCR with proprietary primers was run, followed by a second PCR that added unique barcodes, and a bead cleanup was done after each round. Each sample batch included a kit-provided positive control reaction and a negative control reaction. The final libraries were assessed on an Agilent 4200 TapeStation D1000 ScreenTape, pooled by volume, and quantified by qPCR. An Illumina NextSeq500 fitted with a MidOutput 150-cycle cartridge performed the sequencing, running 156 Read1 cycles and 15 Index1 cycles with the kit's custom primers. The pooled library was loaded at 0.8 to 1 pM with an approximately 20% PhiX control spike-in. From the authors' description of their analysis: Vendor-processed data were analyzed in R, and a clonotype was defined as all T cells sharing the same CDR3 nucleotide sequence. For clone abundance analyses, frequencies were normalized to the 10,000 most abundant clones in each sample. Public T cell clones, averaging fewer than five per sample, were removed before analysis. An abundance difference of at least 32-fold between compartments was the criterion for calling clonotypes tumor-enriched or baseline blood-enriched. A beta-binomial differential abundance model was used to identify clonotypes that were expanded or contracted between blood time points. Tumor-blood repertoire similarity was measured with the Baroni-Urbani and Buser coefficient, and groups were compared using two-tailed Wilcoxon tests in R. TCRdb mirrors the immuneACCESS table, restricted to in-frame sequences. Some clones are absent from its copies; in checked studies, under half trace to an unresolved V gene, and the reason for the others is unknown. V and J calls and clone size are given by that table; D and trimming were obtained from the DNA. The sample table lists roughly 130,000 clones, about 88% of them with a count of one. Approximately 5.8% of the sample belongs to the ten largest clones.

In the case of this clone: Which antigen it targets is not known. Within one base of it there is no much larger clone, and no base qualities were kept.

The clonotype comes from a woman in her 70s with renal cell carcinoma. The sequenced sample was blood, obtained from a patient whose treatment included radiotherapy and nephrectomy. The chain is encoded by TRBV4-2 joined to TRBJ1-2, with no confident D gene call. The CDR3 reads CASSQELNYGYTF. The DNA sequence is given as TGTGCCAGCAGCCAAGAACTTAACTATGGCTACACCTTC.